This paragraph reports one TCR beta chain. The germline V gene has CDR1 MDHEN and CDR2 SYDVKM. Trimming left V 7 bases short and J 4 bases short, with 23 bases between. CDR3 length: 17 amino acids. The sample belongs to a study of blood T cell repertoires in COVID-19. Study-wide background: Material from acute and convalescent COVID-19 was sourced from the United States, Italy and Spain. From T cells, B-cell-depleted T cells, or PBMCs came the material, which was cDNA or gDNA.

Per the study methods: Scientists estimated how many nucleated cells there were by amplifying reference gene primers. Assay: immunoSEQ multiplex PCR; the TCRdb copy retains only in-frame clones and omits some. The V and J calls and the clone size are those of that table, but D and trimming were determined from the DNA. Of 450,000 to 500,000 clones listed, 80% to 90% are singletons. This sequence joins TRBV28 and TRBJ2-1; a possible D gene is TRBD1 (5 bases). Sequencing was performed on peripheral blood. This clonotype was sampled from a human donor in a cohort sampled during active COVID-19. The CDR3 protein is CASTQGRAVFVYNEQFF. The DNA of the CDR3 is TGTGCCAGCACCCAGGGCAGGGCCGTGTTTGTTTACAATGAGCAGTTCTTC.